Below, 27 T cell receptor beta chains from the same sample are listed, as sequenced in a study of blood T cells in healthy people across ages. The second PCR ran about 7 to 12 cycles with a sample-barcoded 5' primer and J-beta primers. TCRdb re-derived calls from the 5' RACE reads in MiXCR, one entry per CDR3 protein. The table records 1.5 million or so distinct CDR3 sequences, around 39% of them present only once. The sequencing input was blood. These receptors were collected from a woman aged 18-29 years in good health.

The CDR3: CASSPLDSGKSPLHF. The CDR3 DNA sequence: TGTGCCAGCAGTCCACTCGATTCAGGGAAGTCACCCCTCCACTTT. The J gene is TRBJ1-6, the V gene TRBV6-6, with D maybe TRBD1 (5 bases). Trimming took off 5 bases at V and 10 bases at J, with 18 bases between the two ends. Germline values: CDR1 MNHNY, CDR2 SVGAGI (reference sequence). CDR3 length: 15 amino acids.

The V and J genes are TRBV12-3 or TRBV12-4 and TRBJ2-1; a weak D match, TRBD2 (5 bases). Trimming cost V 3 bases and J 9 bases, with 21 bases left between them. The length of the CDR3 is 16 residues. The CDR3 sequence is CASSFIIERAAIEQFF. The CDR3 nucleotides are TGTGCCAGCAGTTTTATCATCGAGCGAGCGGCCATTGAGCAGTTCTTC.

V gene TRBV5-1 combines with J gene TRBJ2-1; 7 bases agree with TRBD2. Per the germline V gene, CDR1 is SGHRS and CDR2 is YFSETQ. The CDR3 runs to 14 residues. Unmatched junction bases numbered 6, after V lost 0 bases and J lost 9 bases. The CDR3, as DNA: TGCGCCAGCAGCTTGGCCGTGGCTAGCGGTGAGCAGTTCTTC. Protein product: CASSLAVASGEQFF. Based on the CDR3 plus reference TRBV5-1 and TRBJ2-1, the full variable domain is KAGVTQTPRYLIKTRGQQVTLSCSPISGHRSVSWYQQTPGQGLQFLFEYFSETQRNKGNFPGRFSGRQFSNSRSEMNVSTLELGDSALYLCASSLAVASGEQFFGPGTRLTVL.

This clonotype was observed a handful of times. The chain employs TRBV13 and TRBJ2-1; a weak D match, TRBD2 (5 bases). The CDR3 has 15 residues. With 1 base removed from V and 8 bases from J, the gap between germline ends came to 15 bases. Per germline, CDR1 PRHDT and CDR2 FYEKMQ (reference sequence). The chain's CDR3 is CASSLAGVRVDEQFF. CDR3 bases: TGTGCCAGCAGCTTAGCCGGGGTCCGCGTTGATGAGCAGTTCTTC.

The rearrangement uses TRBV18 and TRBJ2-3; the match to TRBD2 covers 7 bases. Looked up from germline, CDR1 is KGHSH and CDR2 is LQKENI. V trimming: 0 bases; J trimming: 3 bases; junction bases outside the gene matches: 6. The CDR3 runs 16 residues. This chain's CDR3 is CASSPPTGLGTDTQYF. The CDR3 bases are TGTGCCAGCTCACCACCAACCGGACTAGGAACAGATACGCAGTATTTT.

The chain has TRBV10-3 and TRBJ2-1; 10 nucleotides align to TRBD2. V dropped 2 bases and J dropped 2; count of bases not matched to a gene: 0. Germline CDR1 and CDR2: ENHRY and SYGVKD. The CDR3 is 15 amino acids. CDR3 amino acids: CAISELAGAYNEQFF. The CDR3 bases are TGTGCCATCAGTGAGCTAGCGGGGGCCTACAATGAGCAGTTCTTC.

This chain uses TRBV6-1 with TRBJ2-7; D may correspond to TRBD1 or TRBD2 (5 bases each). This CDR3 is 17 amino acids long. Trimming pared 0 bases from V and 6 bases from J, leaving 21 bases between. The V gene's germline CDR1 is MNHNS and CDR2 SASEGT. In DNA form, the CDR3 reads TGTGCCAGCAGTGAAGCATTCAAGCGGCAAAGGGGAGTCGAGCAGTACTTC. Translated: CASSEAFKRQRGVEQYF.

J is TRBJ1-4 and V is TRBV5-1; D is uncertain. CDR3 size: 15 residues. Germline V gene data show CDR1 as SGHRS and CDR2 as YFSETQ. Trimming stripped 1 base from V and 8 bases from J, with 15 bases between. This CDR3 reads CASSLSGEAVEKLFF. The CDR3 bases are TGCGCCAGCAGCTTGTCCGGGGAGGCGGTCGAAAAACTGTTTTTT. Full variable domain (outside the CDR3, taken from reference TRBV5-1 and TRBJ1-4): KAGVTQTPRYLIKTRGQQVTLSCSPISGHRSVSWYQQTPGQGLQFLFEYFSETQRNKGNFPGRFSGRQFSNSRSEMNVSTLELGDSALYLCASSLSGEAVEKLFFGSGTQLSVL.

The chain joins TRBV2 to TRBJ2-7, with TRBD2 matching 7 bases. CDR3 length: 17 residues. CDR1 is SNHLY, CDR2 FYNNEI, per germline. V lost 8 bases to trimming and J lost 7 bases; unmatched junction nucleotides: 23. The CDR3 region is CASQIIYLAEHYNEQYF. The CDR3 bases are TGTGCCAGCCAGATTATTTACCTAGCGGAACACTACAATGAGCAGTACTTC. Full variable domain (missing parts from reference TRBV2 and TRBJ2-7): EPEVTQTPSHQVTQMGQEVILRCVPISNHLYFYWYRQILGQKVEFLVSFYNNEISEKSEIFDDQFSVERPDGSNFTLKIRSTKLEDSAMYFCASQIIYLAEHYNEQYFGPGTRLTVT.

The chain uses TRBV12-3 or TRBV12-4 and TRBJ1-2; the D is unclear. The V end lost 6 bases, the J end lost 7 bases, and 15 bases lay between the germline ends. The CDR3 consists of 13 residues. DNA for the CDR3: TGTGCCAGCAGCCCCGTGGGTAGGGCTGGCTACACCTTC. Amino acids: CASSPVGRAGYTF.

This clonotype came up a few times. The CDR3 bases are TGTGCCAGCACGAGACAGGGGGGAACCGGGGAGCTGTTTTTT. Translated, it gives CASTRQGGTGELFF. The chain is built from TRBV12-3 or TRBV12-4 and TRBJ2-2; 9 bases map to TRBD1. This CDR3 is 14 amino acids long. Losses at the gene ends were 7 bases for V and 5 bases for J; bases not matched to a gene: 5.

This clonotype has more than one count but fewer than ten. This rearrangement joins TRBV12-3 or TRBV12-4 to TRBJ1-4; D unclear. The CDR3 is 12 amino acids. Trimming shortened V by 3 bases and J by 6 bases, and 5 bases separated the two germline ends. CDR3 sequence (DNA): TGTGCCAGCAGTTTCGGGCATGAAAAACTGTTTTTT. Translated: CASSFGHEKLFF.

In its sample, this clonotype was seen a few times. The chain links TRBV4-1 to TRBJ2-7; D may match TRBD1 or TRBD2 (5 bases each). The CDR3 consists of 15 residues. The V and J ends lost 3 bases and 2 bases respectively, with 14 bases between them. In germline, CDR1 is MGHRA, CDR2 YSYEKL. CDR3 DNA: TGCGCCAGCAGCCAGGCCGGGGACGGGGCCTACGAGCAGTACTTC. It is translated as CASSQAGDGAYEQYF.

This clonotype was recorded a few times. The rearrangement uses TRBV5-1 and TRBJ2-3, with D possibly TRBD2 on 5 matching bases. The CDR3 length is 15 residues. CDR1 is SGHRS and CDR2 is YFSETQ in the germline V gene. The germline V and J ends were trimmed by 5 bases and 6 bases, with 19 bases remaining between them. CDR3 amino acids: CASRLSPQPGDTQYF. DNA for the CDR3: TGCGCCAGCAGGCTTAGCCCGCAGCCGGGGGATACGCAGTATTTT.

The chain recombines TRBV7-9 with TRBJ2-1; perhaps TRBD2 as D (7 bases). Germline loops: CDR1 SEHNR, CDR2 FQNEAQ (reference sequence). Deletions cut 4 bases from V and 10 bases from J, with 14 bases between. This CDR3 is built from 13 residues. The CDR3 loop reads CASSSSGTYEQFF. The CDR3 coding sequence is TGTGCCAGCAGCTCCAGCGGGACATACGAGCAGTTCTTC.

V and J are TRBV12-3 or TRBV12-4 and TRBJ2-3, with D perhaps matching TRBD2 (8 bases). The CDR3 covers 13 residues. V lost 8 bases, J lost 5 bases, and 14 bases lay in between. The CDR3 sequence: CASGTRGRDTQYF. For the CDR3, the DNA is TGTGCCAGCGGGACTAGGGGGCGAGATACGCAGTATTTT.

This clonotype was seen more than once but under ten times. In DNA, the CDR3 is TGCAGCGTTTCGGGACAGGGGGATACGCAGTATTTT. It is translated as CSVSGQGDTQYF. The rearrangement links TRBV29-1 to TRBJ2-3, with 10 bases identical to TRBD1. Unmatched junction bases numbered 2, after V lost 5 bases and J lost 6 bases. This CDR3 has 12 residues. Germline V gene sequence: CDR1 SQVTM, CDR2 ANQGSEA.

V is TRBV18 and J is TRBJ2-1; D is unresolved. Germline CDR1 is KGHSH and CDR2 is LQKENI. Trimming left V 1 base short and J 3 bases short, with 7 bases between. The CDR3 runs 14 residues. In DNA, the CDR3 is TGTGCCAGCTCACCACGGCTAGACTACAATGAGCAGTTCTTC. Translation: CASSPRLDYNEQFF.

Written as DNA, the CDR3 is TGCAGTGCTAGACAGGGGCCATGGAAGCGGTTACTCTACAATGAGCAGTTCTTC. It encodes CSARQGPWKRLLYNEQFF. The V gene is TRBV20-1, the J gene TRBJ2-1; D might be TRBD1 (6 bases). The CDR3 has 18 residues. Looked up from germline, CDR1 is DFQATT and CDR2 is SNEGSKA (reference sequence). V lost 2 bases and J lost 3, with 23 bases in between.

The V gene is TRBV6-1, the J gene TRBJ1-2; D remains unclear. V lost 10 bases to trimming and J lost 6 bases, with 15 bases between them. CDR1 is MNHNS and CDR2 is SASEGT in the germline V gene. CDR3 length: 12 amino acids. CDR3 sequence reads: CATRMERDGYTF. CDR3 DNA: TGTGCCACCAGAATGGAGCGTGATGGCTACACCTTC.

This clonotype has just a few counts. This chain links TRBV30 with TRBJ2-7; 10 bases are shared with TRBD2. The CDR3 contains 13 residues. CDR1 and CDR2 from the germline V gene are GTSNPN and SVGIG (reference sequence). The junction had 2 bases not matched to a gene; V was cut back by 4 bases and J by 2 bases. CDR3 residues: CAWTLAGAYEQYF. In DNA, the CDR3 is TGTGCCTGGACCCTAGCGGGGGCCTACGAGCAGTACTTC.

The chain is built from TRBV27 and TRBJ1-2; 7 nucleotides match TRBD1. With V trimmed by 5 bases and J by 8 bases, 8 bases remained unmatched. This CDR3 comprises 13 residues. Germline CDR1 is MNHEY and CDR2 is SMNVEV (reference sequence). The CDR3 nucleotides read TGTGCCAGCAGTCGCAACAGGGGTGGCGGCTACACCTTC. Translated, it gives CASSRNRGGGYTF.

This clonotype was seen a handful of times. In DNA form, the CDR3 reads TGTGCCAGCAGTGAATTTCCCCCCAGAATAGCGGGAGGGCCGGAGACCCAGTACTTC. Its translation is CASSEFPPRIAGGPETQYF. The rearrangement uses TRBV25-1 and TRBJ2-5, with 11 nucleotides matching TRBD2. The length of the CDR3 is 19 residues. V shed 1 base, J shed 5 bases, and the junction held 15 bases outside the gene matches. Per the germline V gene, CDR1 is MGHDK and CDR2 is SYGVNS.

The chain recombines TRBV25-1 with TRBJ2-1, with a tentative D call TRBD1 (6 bases). V dropped 3 bases and J dropped 4 bases, with 16 bases sitting between them. CDR1 is MGHDK and CDR2 is SYGVNS in the germline V gene. The CDR3 is 16 residues long. As DNA, the CDR3 is TGTGCCAGCAGTGAGGGGGCCCTCGGACCGTACAATGAGCAGTTCTTC. Protein sequence: CASSEGALGPYNEQFF.

The J gene is TRBJ1-2, the V gene TRBV13; D ambiguous. V was trimmed by 4 bases and J by 4 bases, leaving 16 bases between them. The CDR3 is made up of 15 amino acids. Germline CDR1 is PRHDT and CDR2 is FYEKMQ (reference sequence). The DNA for the CDR3 is TGTGCCAGCAGCTCACCCAAAAGGCGCGGCTATGGCTACACCTTC. Its protein product is CASSSPKRRGYGYTF.

The V gene is TRBV18, the J gene TRBJ2-2; D gene uncertain. CDR1 and CDR2 from the germline V gene are KGHSH and LQKENI. The V gene lost 2 bases and the J gene lost 0 bases, with 4 bases spanning the gap. CDR3 size: 14 residues. The CDR3 here is CASSPKPNTGELFF. CDR3 sequence (DNA): TGTGCCAGCTCACCAAAACCGAACACCGGGGAGCTGTTTTTT.

This chain links TRBV27 with TRBJ2-3, with TRBD2 as a possible D gene (5 bases). The ends were cut back, 4 bases at V and 2 bases at J, with 13 bases in the middle. The CDR3 is 15 amino acids. Per the germline V gene, CDR1 is MNHEY and CDR2 is SMNVEV (reference sequence). DNA for the CDR3: TGTGCCAGCAGTTACGTCGGGGTGTCCACAGATACGCAGTATTTT. This encodes CASSYVGVSTDTQYF.